A selection of T cell receptor beta chains follows, all from one sample in a study of T cells in Graves' hyperthyroidism and ophthalmopathy. Using its own MiXCR run on the multiplex PCR reads, TCRdb lists one record per CDR3 protein. The sample includes some 770,000 distinct CDR3 sequences, around 15% seen only once; the top ten take 8.4%. The material sequenced was blood. The receptors come from a young man with Graves' hyperthyroidism. CDR3s include the opening cysteine and the closing phenylalanine or tryptophan. The D gene is left open where the match is weak. The listing skips clone size in some rows; elsewhere it reads once, few, many or a size class.

TRBJ2-2 | - | 16 | TRBV9 | - | CASSVGAGLNTGELFF | TGTGCCAGCAGCGTAGGGGCAGGATTGAACACCGGGGAGCTGTTTTTT
TRBJ2-1 | - | 14 | TRBV5-1 | - | CASSLNYLYNEQFF | TGCGCCAGCAGCCTGAATTACCTCTACAATGAGCAGTTCTTC
TRBJ2-5 | - | 15 | TRBV28 | - | CASSLGGSVRETQYF | TGTGCCAGCAGTTTAGGGGGGAGTGTTCGAGAGACCCAGTACTTC
TRBJ2-7 | TRBD2 | 20 | TRBV7-2 | many | CASSSTPWTSGSFTSYEQYF | TGTGCCAGCAGCTCCACCCCCTGGACTAGCGGGAGCTTCACTTCCTACGAGCAGTACTTC
TRBJ2-5 | - | 13 | TRBV30 | few | CAWSVSSQETQYF | TGTGCCTGGAGTGTATCCAGTCAAGAGACCCAGTACTTC
TRBJ2-1 | TRBD2 | 14 | TRBV6-2/TRBV6-3 | few | CASLGLAGGPQPFF | TGTGCCAGCCTGGGACTAGCGGGAGGGCCTCAACCGTTCTTC
TRBJ2-1 | - | 17 | TRBV2 | many | CASSLRQLLKAYNEQFF | TGTGCCAGCAGTCTTCGACAGCTCCTGAAGGCCTACAATGAGCAGTTCTTC
TRBJ2-7 | TRBD2 | 18 | TRBV18 | many | CASSPNLGAGEYPYEQYF | TGTGCCAGCTCACCGAACCTCGGGGCGGGAGAGTATCCCTACGAGCAGTACTTC
TRBJ2-5 | - | 14 | TRBV6-1 | many | CASSEEETEETQYF | TGTGCCAGCAGTGAAGAGGAGACGGAAGAGACCCAGTACTTC
TRBJ2-6 | TRBD2 | 20 | TRBV3-1 | few | CASSQPPRGSVWTGANVLTF | TGTGCCAGCAGCCAACCTCCCCGCGGGAGCGTTTGGACTGGGGCCAACGTCCTGACTTTC
TRBJ1-5 | - | 15 | TRBV28 | many | CASSLFVYSNQPQHF | TGTGCCAGCAGTTTATTCGTTTATAGCAATCAGCCCCAGCATTTT
TRBJ2-7 | - | 15 | TRBV6-6 | many | CASSYSRYWAYEQYF | TGTGCCAGCAGTTACTCAAGGTACTGGGCCTACGAGCAGTACTTC
TRBJ1-6 | - | 16 | TRBV27 | many | CASRDPRGGIRSPLHF | TGTGCCAGCAGAGACCCTCGGGGCGGCATAAGGTCACCCCTCCACTTT
TRBJ1-1 | TRBD1 | 16 | TRBV9 | - | CASSTDRDRGGTEAFF | TGTGCCAGCAGCACAGATAGGGACAGGGGAGGTACTGAAGCTTTCTTT
TRBJ2-5 | TRBD1 | 16 | TRBV4-1 | - | CASSPAGTGGMETQYF | TGCGCCAGCAGCCCCGCCGGGACAGGGGGAATGGAGACCCAGTACTTC
TRBJ2-1 | - | 17 | TRBV28 | few | CASSLPFRSGPYNEQLF | TGTGCCAGCAGTTTGCCCTTCCGGAGCGGGCCTTACAATGAGCAGCTCTTC
TRBJ2-2 | TRBD1 | 15 | TRBV6-1 | many | CASLHPGQHTGELFF | TGTGCCAGCTTACATCCGGGACAGCACACCGGGGAGCTGTTTTTT
TRBJ1-5 | - | 14 | TRBV6-6 | many | CASSYQESNQPQHF | TGTGCCAGCAGTTACCAGGAGAGTAATCAGCCCCAGCATTTT
TRBJ2-3 | - | 16 | TRBV12-3/TRBV12-4 | many | CASSFPTQAGTDTQYF | TGTGCCAGCAGTTTTCCGACTCAAGCGGGCACAGATACGCAGTATTTT
TRBJ2-3 | TRBD2 | 14 | TRBV10-3 | - | CAIREPGGTDTQYF | TGTGCCATCAGAGAGCCGGGAGGAACAGATACGCAGTATTTT
TRBJ2-5 | - | 16 | TRBV20-1 | many | CSAQPPRDSLVETQYF | TGCAGTGCTCAACCGCCCCGGGACTCCCTCGTAGAGACCCAGTACTTC
TRBJ2-7 | - | 16 | TRBV28 | many | CASSPPPTLISYEQYF | TGTGCCAGCAGCCCACCCCCGACACTTATTTCCTACGAGCAGTACTTC
TRBJ2-3 | - | 13 | TRBV3-1 | many | CASSVRPTPTQYF | TGTGCCAGCAGCGTGCGACCCACCCCTACGCAGTATTTT
TRBJ2-5 | TRBD1 | 15 | TRBV12-3/TRBV12-4 | many | CASSWGTGASETQYF | TGTGCCAGCAGTTGGGGGACAGGGGCTTCAGAGACCCAGTACTTC
TRBJ2-1 | TRBD1 | 16 | TRBV30 | few | CAWDDQLQGLLNEQFF | TGTGCCTGGGATGACCAGTTACAGGGGCTTCTCAATGAGCAGTTCTTC
TRBJ1-1 | - | 14 | TRBV10-3 | many | CAISDREMNTEAFF | TGTGCCATCAGTGATCGGGAGATGAACACTGAAGCTTTCTTT
TRBJ1-5 | - | 14 | TRBV9 | many | CASSEQGSGQPQHF | TGTGCCAGCAGCGAACAGGGATCGGGTCAGCCCCAGCATTTT
TRBJ1-2 | - | 14 | TRBV19 | - | CASSRRDPLDGYTF | TGTGCCAGTAGTAGAAGGGACCCTTTGGATGGCTACACCTTC
TRBJ2-1 | TRBD2 | 19 | TRBV20-1 | - | CSARDRGLAGRSGVGEQFF | TGCAGTGCTAGAGATCGAGGTCTAGCGGGACGAAGTGGGGTCGGTGAGCAGTTCTTC